These T cell receptor beta chains were read from a single sample in a study of shared clonotypes between healthy human individuals. This table comes from immunoSEQ multiplex PCR, and its TCRdb copy is limited to in-frame clones, with some not included. This repertoire shows some 1,100,000 clones, around 78% found once; its top ten account for approximately 0.52%. The sample consisted of memory CD4+ T cells from PBMCs. The receptors originated from a young man in good health. Some clones in this sample may be carry-over from other donors' samples. Each CDR3 is given with its conserved first and last residue. Each record gives: clone size, V gene, J gene, D gene, CDR3 protein, CDR3 DNA. A D gene is named only where the DNA matches it firmly. A clone size is listed for some rows: how often the clone was seen (once, few, many), or a class if it is expanded.

clone size: .; V gene: TRBV2; J gene: TRBJ1-2; D gene: TRBD1; CDR3 protein: CASGDRANYGYTF; CDR3 DNA: TGTGCCAGCGGCGACAGGGCTAACTATGGCTACACCTTC
clone size: .; V gene: TRBV7-2; J gene: TRBJ2-1; D gene: .; CDR3 protein: CASSNGAYNEQFF; CDR3 DNA: TGTGCCAGCAGCAACGGGGCATACAATGAGCAGTTCTTC
clone size: .; V gene: TRBV27; J gene: TRBJ2-5; D gene: .; CDR3 protein: CASSLLRGSQETQYF; CDR3 DNA: TGTGCCAGCAGTTTACTAAGGGGATCCCAAGAGACCCAGTACTTC
clone size: .; V gene: TRBV6-6; J gene: TRBJ1-5; D gene: .; CDR3 protein: CATRDSNQPQHF; CDR3 DNA: TGTGCCACCCGGGACAGCAATCAGCCCCAGCATTTT
clone size: .; V gene: TRBV6-5; J gene: TRBJ2-1; D gene: .; CDR3 protein: CASSYSSGIYNEQFF; CDR3 DNA: TGTGCCAGCAGTTACTCGAGCGGTATCTACAATGAGCAGTTCTTC
clone size: .; V gene: TRBV28; J gene: TRBJ1-2; D gene: .; CDR3 protein: CASSSLTAHGYTF; CDR3 DNA: TGTGCCAGCAGTTCTCTCACAGCCCATGGCTACACCTTC
clone size: .; V gene: TRBV6-1; J gene: TRBJ1-2; D gene: TRBD1; CDR3 protein: CASSRDRIYGYTF; CDR3 DNA: TGTGCCAGCAGTAGGGACAGAATCTATGGCTACACCTTC
clone size: .; V gene: TRBV4-2; J gene: TRBJ2-3; D gene: TRBD2; CDR3 protein: CASSQEGVRTSGNTQYF; CDR3 DNA: TGTGCCAGCAGCCAAGAGGGGGTACGTACTAGCGGGAACACGCAGTATTTT
clone size: .; V gene: TRBV18; J gene: TRBJ2-5; D gene: TRBD1; CDR3 protein: CASSPATGGEETQYF; CDR3 DNA: TGTGCCAGCTCACCAGCGACAGGGGGCGAGGAGACCCAGTACTTC
clone size: .; V gene: TRBV6-6; J gene: TRBJ1-5; D gene: .; CDR3 protein: CASSYGGSNQPQHF; CDR3 DNA: TGTGCCAGCAGTTACGGGGGAAGCAATCAGCCCCAGCATTTT
clone size: .; V gene: TRBV28; J gene: TRBJ2-7; D gene: .; CDR3 protein: CASRTAGTPSYEQYF; CDR3 DNA: TGTGCCAGCAGAACCGCCGGGACACCCTCCTACGAGCAGTACTTC
clone size: many; V gene: TRBV7-9; J gene: TRBJ1-5; D gene: .; CDR3 protein: CASSLGRGSYSNQPQHF; CDR3 DNA: TGTGCCAGCAGCTTAGGCAGGGGCTCATATAGCAATCAGCCCCAGCATTTT
clone size: .; V gene: TRBV30; J gene: TRBJ2-3; D gene: .; CDR3 protein: CAWSAQADTQYF; CDR3 DNA: TGTGCCTGGAGTGCACAGGCAGATACGCAGTATTTT
clone size: .; V gene: TRBV19; J gene: TRBJ1-1; D gene: .; CDR3 protein: CASSIDFTTEAFF; CDR3 DNA: TGTGCCAGTAGTATAGATTTTACAACTGAAGCTTTCTTT
clone size: .; V gene: TRBV10-3; J gene: TRBJ1-3; D gene: TRBD1; CDR3 protein: CAISEQNQGALNTIYF; CDR3 DNA: TGTGCCATCAGTGAACAAAATCAGGGGGCACTAAACACCATATATTTT
clone size: .; V gene: TRBV6-1; J gene: TRBJ1-2; D gene: .; CDR3 protein: CASSELLFGYTF; CDR3 DNA: TGTGCCAGCAGTGAACTTCTTTTCGGCTACACCTTC
clone size: .; V gene: TRBV18; J gene: TRBJ1-1; D gene: .; CDR3 protein: CASSQDQMNTEAFF; CDR3 DNA: TGTGCCAGCTCACAGGACCAAATGAACACTGAAGCTTTCTTT
clone size: few; V gene: TRBV19; J gene: TRBJ1-2; D gene: .; CDR3 protein: CASSIAPPGNYGYTF; CDR3 DNA: TGTGCCAGTAGTATAGCCCCCCCAGGGAACTATGGCTACACCTTC
clone size: few; V gene: TRBV19; J gene: TRBJ2-5; D gene: .; CDR3 protein: CASRIGETQYF; CDR3 DNA: TGTGCCAGTAGAATTGGTGAGACCCAGTACTTC
clone size: .; V gene: TRBV18; J gene: TRBJ2-1; D gene: TRBD2; CDR3 protein: CASSPLTGREGYNEQFF; CDR3 DNA: TGTGCCAGCTCACCACTTACGGGACGGGAGGGTTACAATGAGCAGTTCTTC
clone size: .; V gene: TRBV5-4; J gene: TRBJ1-2; D gene: TRBD1; CDR3 protein: CASNSPGQGTHGYTF; CDR3 DNA: TGTGCCAGCAACAGTCCGGGACAGGGGACTCATGGCTACACCTTC
clone size: .; V gene: TRBV5-6; J gene: TRBJ2-7; D gene: TRBD2; CDR3 protein: CASSMGTSEDYEQYF; CDR3 DNA: TGTGCCAGCAGCATGGGGACTAGCGAGGACTACGAGCAGTACTTC